Listed below are T cell receptor beta chains from one sample, sequenced in a study of regulatory T cells in long-lasting Graves disease. A single record per CDR3 protein comes from TCRdb applying MiXCR to the multiplex PCR reads. The data contain approximately 470,000 distinct CDR3 sequences, around 21% of them singletons. Sequenced material: peripheral blood mononuclear cells (PBMCs), taken when the disease was refractory, from a patient treated with antithyroid drugs. These receptors were obtained from a female donor with Graves disease. The CDR3 runs from the conserved cysteine through the conserved F or W. A D gene is named only where the DNA matches it firmly. Clone size appears in some rows only: once, few, many, or a class for an expanded clone.

d_gene: TRBD2
v_gene: TRBV27
abundance: .
len: 13
j_gene: TRBJ2-1
CDR3aa: CASSPIAGWEQFF
CDR3nt: TGTGCCAGCAGTCCAATAGCGGGGTGGGAGCAGTTCTTC

d_gene: .
v_gene: TRBV20-1
abundance: .
len: 14
j_gene: TRBJ1-1
CDR3aa: CSARPLGYGTEAFF
CDR3nt: TGCAGTGCTAGACCCCTCGGGTACGGCACTGAAGCTTTCTTT

d_gene: TRBD1
v_gene: TRBV27
abundance: many
len: 13
j_gene: TRBJ2-2
CDR3aa: CASSRTGGGELFF
CDR3nt: TGTGCCAGCAGCCGGACAGGGGGCGGGGAGCTGTTTTTT

d_gene: .
v_gene: TRBV5-4
abundance: .
len: 16
j_gene: TRBJ2-7
CDR3aa: CASSLDPPQGGYEQYF
CDR3nt: TGTGCCAGCAGCTTGGACCCCCCCCAGGGGGGCTACGAGCAGTACTTC

d_gene: TRBD2
v_gene: TRBV11-2
abundance: .
len: 15
j_gene: TRBJ2-3
CDR3aa: CASSLLAGEADTQYF
CDR3nt: TGTGCCAGCAGCTTACTAGCGGGAGAAGCAGATACGCAGTATTTT

d_gene: TRBD2
v_gene: TRBV29-1
abundance: .
len: 14
j_gene: TRBJ2-7
CDR3aa: CSPHGTSGSYEQYF
CDR3nt: TGCAGCCCTCATGGGACTAGCGGATCCTACGAGCAGTACTTC

d_gene: .
v_gene: TRBV3-1
abundance: many
len: 13
j_gene: TRBJ2-7
CDR3aa: CASSHLPDYEQYF
CDR3nt: TGTGCCAGCAGCCACCTGCCTGATTACGAGCAGTACTTC

d_gene: .
v_gene: TRBV28
abundance: many
len: 15
j_gene: TRBJ2-7
CDR3aa: CASSSPDWRGHEQYF
CDR3nt: TGTGCCAGCAGTTCTCCAGACTGGCGGGGCCACGAGCAGTACTTC

d_gene: TRBD1
v_gene: TRBV2
abundance: many
len: 13
j_gene: TRBJ1-5
CDR3aa: CASSEQGQQPQHF
CDR3nt: TGTGCCAGCAGTGAACAGGGACAGCAGCCCCAGCATTTT

d_gene: .
v_gene: TRBV12-3/TRBV12-4
abundance: many
len: 14
j_gene: TRBJ1-1
CDR3aa: CASTVGRIDTEAFF
CDR3nt: TGTGCCAGCACAGTTGGGCGGATTGACACTGAAGCTTTCTTT